This T cell receptor (beta chain) was captured by sequencing in a study of OX40 agonist ivuxolimab in advanced cancers. Per germline, CDR1 SGHDT and CDR2 YYEEEE. The CDR3 is made up of 11 amino acids. V was pared by 0 bases and J by 6 bases, with 4 bases between. As concerns this clone: Other DNA sequences in this specimen translate into the identical CDR3.

Assay: immunoSEQ multiplex PCR; the TCRdb copy retains only in-frame clones and omits some. The sample includes about 64,000 clones, approximately 88% of them seen just once. The TCR comes from an adult with an advanced solid tumor such as melanoma, head and neck, liver or kidney cancer. The chain combines TRBV5-6 with TRBJ2-7; D uncertain. The specimen was CD4+ or CD8+ T cells sorted from blood, collected in a trial of the OX40 agonist ivuxolimab. CDR3 nucleotides: TGTGCCAGCAGCTTGGCCTCCGAGCAGTACTTC. Its protein product is CASSLASEQYF. Drawing the rest from reference TRBV5-6 and TRBJ2-7, the complete variable domain is DAGVTQSPTHLIKTRGQQVTLRCSPKSGHDTVSWYQQALGQGPQFIFQYYEEEERQRGNFPDRFSGHQFPNYSSELNVNALLLGDSALYLCASSLASEQYFGPGTRLTVT.